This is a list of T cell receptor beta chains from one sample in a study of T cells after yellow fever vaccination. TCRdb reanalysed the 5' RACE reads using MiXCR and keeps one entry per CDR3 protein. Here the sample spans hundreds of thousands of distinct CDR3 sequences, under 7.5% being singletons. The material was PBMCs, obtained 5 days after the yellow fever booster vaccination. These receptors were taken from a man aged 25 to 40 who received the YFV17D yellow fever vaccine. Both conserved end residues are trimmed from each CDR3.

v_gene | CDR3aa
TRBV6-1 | ASRASGSTYEQY
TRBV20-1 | SARGLAGDLGEQF
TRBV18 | ASSRGRALETEAF
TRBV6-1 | ASRQVVAKNIQY
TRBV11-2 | ASSPWEVFPSNQETQY
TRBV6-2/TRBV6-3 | ASSSVTSGYNEQF
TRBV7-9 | ASSLAGFGEQY
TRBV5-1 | ASSLKSTQETQY
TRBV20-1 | SARSPTGELF
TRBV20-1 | SVSGSGNTIY
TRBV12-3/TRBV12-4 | ASSPDPVYEQY
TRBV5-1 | ATGTSGARETQY
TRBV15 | ATSREAGGRYNEQF
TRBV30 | AWSVQQETQY
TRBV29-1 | SVEAGDGDGEQY
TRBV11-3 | ASSLGPSGAYNEQF
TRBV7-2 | ASSLVAVTEYEQY
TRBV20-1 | SAAGAPYSSYNEQF
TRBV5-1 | ASSFGAQVKNIQY
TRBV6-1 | ASTESGVSTDTQY
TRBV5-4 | ASSYGTSGHYNEQF
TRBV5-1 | ASSLDTGTEAF
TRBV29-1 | SVRPPSGSHEQF
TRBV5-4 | ASSLVGWGETQY
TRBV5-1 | ASSSPLTGGANEQF
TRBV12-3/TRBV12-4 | ASSSQLAGGSTDTQY
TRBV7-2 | ASSLSTWSYEQY
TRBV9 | ASSVLAGASTDTQY
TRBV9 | ASSEDVYSYEQY
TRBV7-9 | ASSGADGRVEAF